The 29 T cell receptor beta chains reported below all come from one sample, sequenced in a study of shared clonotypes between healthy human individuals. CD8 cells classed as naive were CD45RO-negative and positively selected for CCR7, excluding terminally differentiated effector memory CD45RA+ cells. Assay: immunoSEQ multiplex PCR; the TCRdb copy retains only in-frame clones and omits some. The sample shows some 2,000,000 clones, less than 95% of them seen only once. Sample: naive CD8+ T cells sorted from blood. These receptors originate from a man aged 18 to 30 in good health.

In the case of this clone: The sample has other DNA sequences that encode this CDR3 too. The CDR3 DNA reads TGTGCCAGCAGTTTACTGGGCTACCAAGAGACCCAGTACTTC. Residues: CASSLLGYQETQYF. J is TRBJ2-5 and V is TRBV27; D gene unclear. V was trimmed by 2 bases and J by 0 bases, leaving 7 bases between them. The germline CDR1 and CDR2 sequences are MNHEY and SMNVEV (reference sequence). The CDR3 runs 14 residues.

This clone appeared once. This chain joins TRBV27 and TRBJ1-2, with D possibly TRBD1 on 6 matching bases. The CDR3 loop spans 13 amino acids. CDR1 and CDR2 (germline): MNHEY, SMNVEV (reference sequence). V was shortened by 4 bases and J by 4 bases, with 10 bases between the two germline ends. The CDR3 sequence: CASSSGGSYGYTF. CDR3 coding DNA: TGTGCCAGCAGTTCGGGGGGCAGCTATGGCTACACCTTC.

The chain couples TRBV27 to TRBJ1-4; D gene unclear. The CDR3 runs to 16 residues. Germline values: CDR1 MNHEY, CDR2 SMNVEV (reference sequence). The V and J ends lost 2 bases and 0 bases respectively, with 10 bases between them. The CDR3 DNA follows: TGTGCCAGCAGTTTAAGCCCATTCTCAACTAATGAAAAACTGTTTTTT. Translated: CASSLSPFSTNEKLFF.

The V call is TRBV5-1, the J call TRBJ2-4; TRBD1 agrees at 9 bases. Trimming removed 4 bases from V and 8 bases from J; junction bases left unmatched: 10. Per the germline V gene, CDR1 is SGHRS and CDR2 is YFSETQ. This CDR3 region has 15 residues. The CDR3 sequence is CASSPLGQGGDIQYF. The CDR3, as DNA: TGCGCCAGCAGCCCGCTGGGACAGGGAGGGGACATTCAGTACTTC.

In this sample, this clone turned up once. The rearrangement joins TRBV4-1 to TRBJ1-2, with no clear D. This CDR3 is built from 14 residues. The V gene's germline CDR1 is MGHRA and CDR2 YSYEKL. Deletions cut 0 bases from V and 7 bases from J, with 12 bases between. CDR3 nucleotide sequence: TGCGCCAGCAGCCAAGATATGTCTTTAGGTGGCTACACCTTC. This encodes CASSQDMSLGGYTF.

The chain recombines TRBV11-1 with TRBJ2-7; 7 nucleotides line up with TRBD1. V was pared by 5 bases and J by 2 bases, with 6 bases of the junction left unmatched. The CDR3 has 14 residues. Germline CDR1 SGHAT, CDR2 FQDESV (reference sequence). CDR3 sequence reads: CASSIGQGAYEQYF. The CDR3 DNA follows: TGTGCCAGCAGCATCGGTCAGGGGGCCTACGAGCAGTACTTC.

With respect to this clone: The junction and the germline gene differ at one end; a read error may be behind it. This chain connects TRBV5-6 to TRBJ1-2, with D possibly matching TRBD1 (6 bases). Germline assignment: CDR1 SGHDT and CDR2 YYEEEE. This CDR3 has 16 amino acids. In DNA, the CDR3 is TGTGCCAGCAGCTTGATAAGGGACACCCACGTCTATGACTACACCTTC. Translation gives CASSLIRDTHVYDYTF.

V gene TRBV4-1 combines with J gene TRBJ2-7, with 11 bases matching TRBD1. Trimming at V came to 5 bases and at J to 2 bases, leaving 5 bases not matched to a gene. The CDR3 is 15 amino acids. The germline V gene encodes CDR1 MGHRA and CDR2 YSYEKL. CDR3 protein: CASSGPGQGAYEQYF. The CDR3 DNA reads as TGCGCCAGCAGCGGGCCGGGACAGGGGGCCTACGAGCAGTACTTC.

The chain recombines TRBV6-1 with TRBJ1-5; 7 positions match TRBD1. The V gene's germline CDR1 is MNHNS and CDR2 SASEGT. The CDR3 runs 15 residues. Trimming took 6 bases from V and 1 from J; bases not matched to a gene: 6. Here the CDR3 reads CASRVTGLSNQPQHF. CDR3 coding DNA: TGTGCCAGCAGGGTGACAGGGTTGAGCAATCAGCCCCAGCATTTT.

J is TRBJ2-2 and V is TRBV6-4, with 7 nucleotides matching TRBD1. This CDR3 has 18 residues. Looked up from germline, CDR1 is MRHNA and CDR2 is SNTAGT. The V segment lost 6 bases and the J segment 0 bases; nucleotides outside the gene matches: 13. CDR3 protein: CASSEGLPGTANTGELFF. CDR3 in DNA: TGTGCCAGCAGCGAGGGTCTTCCCGGGACAGCGAACACCGGGGAGCTGTTTTTT.

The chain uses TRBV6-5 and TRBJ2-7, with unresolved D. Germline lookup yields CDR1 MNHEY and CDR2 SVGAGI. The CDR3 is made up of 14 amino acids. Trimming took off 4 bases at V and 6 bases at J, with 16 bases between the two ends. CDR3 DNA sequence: TGTGCCAGCAGTTTTGGCGTGGTCCCTTCCGAGCAGTACTTC. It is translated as CASSFGVVPSEQYF.

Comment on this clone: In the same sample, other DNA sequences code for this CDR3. CDR3 amino acids: CASSPNLYEQYF. CDR3 sequence (DNA): TGTGCCAGCAGCCCGAACCTTTACGAGCAGTACTTC. V is TRBV6-5 and J is TRBJ2-7; D ambiguous. The length of the CDR3 is 12 residues. Trimming shortened V by 6 bases and J by 4 bases, and 10 bases separated the two germline ends. Germline V CDR1 and CDR2: MNHEY, SVGAGI.

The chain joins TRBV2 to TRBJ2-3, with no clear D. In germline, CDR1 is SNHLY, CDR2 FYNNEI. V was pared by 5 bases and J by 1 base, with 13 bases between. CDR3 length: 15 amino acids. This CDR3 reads CASSPRREGTDTQYF. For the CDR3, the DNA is TGTGCCAGCAGTCCAAGACGAGAGGGCACAGATACGCAGTATTTT.

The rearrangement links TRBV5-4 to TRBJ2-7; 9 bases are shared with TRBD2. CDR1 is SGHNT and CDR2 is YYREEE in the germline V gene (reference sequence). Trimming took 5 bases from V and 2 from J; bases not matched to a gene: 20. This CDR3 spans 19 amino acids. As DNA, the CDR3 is TGTGCCAGCAGAGATGGCCGATTTAGTAGGACTAGCGCGCCCTACGAGCAGTACTTC. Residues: CASRDGRFSRTSAPYEQYF.

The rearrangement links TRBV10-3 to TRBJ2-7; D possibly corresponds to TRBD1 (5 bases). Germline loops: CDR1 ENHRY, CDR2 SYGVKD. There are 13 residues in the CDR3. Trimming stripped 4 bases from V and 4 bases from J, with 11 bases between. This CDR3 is CAISGGEGYEQYF. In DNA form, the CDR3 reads TGTGCCATCAGTGGGGGCGAAGGTTACGAGCAGTACTTC.

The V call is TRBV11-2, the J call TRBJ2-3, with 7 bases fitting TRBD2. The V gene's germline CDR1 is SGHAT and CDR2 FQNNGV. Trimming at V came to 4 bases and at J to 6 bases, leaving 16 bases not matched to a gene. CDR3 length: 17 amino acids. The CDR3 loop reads CASSYLTGTTLEDTQYF. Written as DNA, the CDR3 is TGTGCCAGCAGCTACCTAACTGGGACTACCCTCGAGGATACGCAGTATTTT.

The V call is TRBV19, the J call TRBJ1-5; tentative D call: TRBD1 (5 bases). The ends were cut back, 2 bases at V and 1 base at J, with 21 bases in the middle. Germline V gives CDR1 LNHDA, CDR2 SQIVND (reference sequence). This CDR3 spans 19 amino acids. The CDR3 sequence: CASSINVGTGLGSNQPQHF. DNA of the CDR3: TGTGCCAGTAGTATAAATGTCGGAACGGGGCTAGGAAGCAATCAGCCCCAGCATTTT.

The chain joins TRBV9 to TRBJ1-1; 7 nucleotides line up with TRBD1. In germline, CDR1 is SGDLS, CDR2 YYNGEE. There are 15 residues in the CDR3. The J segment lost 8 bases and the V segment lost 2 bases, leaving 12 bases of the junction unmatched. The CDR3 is CASSVLTRPDREAFF. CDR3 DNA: TGTGCCAGCAGCGTCCTAACTAGACCGGACAGGGAAGCTTTCTTT.

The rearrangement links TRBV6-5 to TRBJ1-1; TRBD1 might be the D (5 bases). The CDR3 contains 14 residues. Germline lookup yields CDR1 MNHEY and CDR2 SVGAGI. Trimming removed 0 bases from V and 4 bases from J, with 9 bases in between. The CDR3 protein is CASSYSQGPTEAFF. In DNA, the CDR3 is TGTGCCAGCAGTTACTCCCAGGGTCCCACTGAAGCTTTCTTT.

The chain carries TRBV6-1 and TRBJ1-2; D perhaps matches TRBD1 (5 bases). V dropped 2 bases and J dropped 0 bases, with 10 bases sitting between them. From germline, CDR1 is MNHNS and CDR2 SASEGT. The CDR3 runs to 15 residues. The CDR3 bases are TGTGCCAGCAGTGAATGGGACCAGCCTAACTATGGCTACACCTTC. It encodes CASSEWDQPNYGYTF.

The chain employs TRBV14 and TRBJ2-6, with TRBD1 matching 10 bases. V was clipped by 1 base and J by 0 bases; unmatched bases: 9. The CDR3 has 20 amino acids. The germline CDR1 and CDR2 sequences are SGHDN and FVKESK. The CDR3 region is CASSQVSGTGAPSGANVLTF. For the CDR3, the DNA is TGTGCCAGCAGCCAAGTATCGGGGACAGGGGCACCCTCTGGGGCCAACGTCCTGACTTTC.

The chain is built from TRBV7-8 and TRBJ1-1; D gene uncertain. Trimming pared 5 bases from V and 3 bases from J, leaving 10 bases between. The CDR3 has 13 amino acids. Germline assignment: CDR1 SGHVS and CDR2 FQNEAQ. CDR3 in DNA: TGTGCCAGCAGCCAGGACGGGGACACTGAAGCTTTCTTT. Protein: CASSQDGDTEAFF.

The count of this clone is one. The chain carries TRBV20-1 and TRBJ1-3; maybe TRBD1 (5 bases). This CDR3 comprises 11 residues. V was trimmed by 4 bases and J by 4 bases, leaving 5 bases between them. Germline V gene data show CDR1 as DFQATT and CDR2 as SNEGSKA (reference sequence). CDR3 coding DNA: TGCAGTGCTACAGGGGGAAACACCATATATTTT. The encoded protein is CSATGGNTIYF.

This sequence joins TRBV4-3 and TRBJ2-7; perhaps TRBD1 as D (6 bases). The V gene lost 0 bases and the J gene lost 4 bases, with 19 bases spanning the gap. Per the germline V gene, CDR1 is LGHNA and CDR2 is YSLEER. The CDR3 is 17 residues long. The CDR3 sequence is CASSQDTLTGPAYEQYF. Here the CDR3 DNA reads TGCGCCAGCAGCCAAGATACCCTGACAGGACCGGCTTACGAGCAGTACTTC.

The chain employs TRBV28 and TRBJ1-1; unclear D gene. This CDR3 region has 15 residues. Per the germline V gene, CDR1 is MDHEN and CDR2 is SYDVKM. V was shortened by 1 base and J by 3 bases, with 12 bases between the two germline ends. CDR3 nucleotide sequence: TGTGCCAGCAGTTTATCTGCCACTGGGTACACTGAAGCTTTCTTT. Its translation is CASSLSATGYTEAFF.

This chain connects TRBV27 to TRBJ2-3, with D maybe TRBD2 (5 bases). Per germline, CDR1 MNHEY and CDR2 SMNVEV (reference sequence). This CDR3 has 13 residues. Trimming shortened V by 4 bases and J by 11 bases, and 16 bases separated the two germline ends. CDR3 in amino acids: CASSSMEEYGQYF. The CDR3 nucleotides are TGTGCCAGCAGTTCAATGGAGGAATATGGGCAGTATTTT.

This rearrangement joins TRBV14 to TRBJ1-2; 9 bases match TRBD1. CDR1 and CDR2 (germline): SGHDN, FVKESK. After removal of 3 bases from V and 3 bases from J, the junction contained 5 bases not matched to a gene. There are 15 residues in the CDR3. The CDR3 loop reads CASSHLTGGYYGYTF. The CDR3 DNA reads TGTGCCAGCAGCCACCTGACAGGGGGGTACTATGGCTACACCTTC.

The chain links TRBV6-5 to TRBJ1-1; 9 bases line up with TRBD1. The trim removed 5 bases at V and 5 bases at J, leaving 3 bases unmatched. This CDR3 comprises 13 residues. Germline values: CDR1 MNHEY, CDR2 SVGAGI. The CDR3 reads CASSRGQGTEAFF. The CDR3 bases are TGTGCCAGCAGTCGAGGACAGGGGACTGAAGCTTTCTTT.

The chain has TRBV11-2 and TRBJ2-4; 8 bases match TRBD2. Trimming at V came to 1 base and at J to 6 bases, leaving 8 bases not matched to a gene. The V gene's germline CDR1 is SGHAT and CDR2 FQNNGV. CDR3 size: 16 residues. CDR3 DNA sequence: TGTGCCAGCAGCTTAGGTATTAGCGGGGACATAAACATTCAGTACTTC. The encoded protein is CASSLGISGDINIQYF.